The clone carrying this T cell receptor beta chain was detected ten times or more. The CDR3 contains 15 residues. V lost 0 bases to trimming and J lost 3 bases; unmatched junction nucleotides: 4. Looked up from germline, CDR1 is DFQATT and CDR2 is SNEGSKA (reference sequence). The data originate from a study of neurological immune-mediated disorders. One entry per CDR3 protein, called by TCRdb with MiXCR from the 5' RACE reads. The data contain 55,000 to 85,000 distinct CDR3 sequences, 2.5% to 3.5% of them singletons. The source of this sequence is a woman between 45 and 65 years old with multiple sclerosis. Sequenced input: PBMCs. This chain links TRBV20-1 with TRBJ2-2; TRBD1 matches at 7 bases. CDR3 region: CSAREGTAYTGELFF. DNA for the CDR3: TGCAGTGCTAGAGAGGGGACAGCCTACACCGGGGAGCTGTTTTTT.